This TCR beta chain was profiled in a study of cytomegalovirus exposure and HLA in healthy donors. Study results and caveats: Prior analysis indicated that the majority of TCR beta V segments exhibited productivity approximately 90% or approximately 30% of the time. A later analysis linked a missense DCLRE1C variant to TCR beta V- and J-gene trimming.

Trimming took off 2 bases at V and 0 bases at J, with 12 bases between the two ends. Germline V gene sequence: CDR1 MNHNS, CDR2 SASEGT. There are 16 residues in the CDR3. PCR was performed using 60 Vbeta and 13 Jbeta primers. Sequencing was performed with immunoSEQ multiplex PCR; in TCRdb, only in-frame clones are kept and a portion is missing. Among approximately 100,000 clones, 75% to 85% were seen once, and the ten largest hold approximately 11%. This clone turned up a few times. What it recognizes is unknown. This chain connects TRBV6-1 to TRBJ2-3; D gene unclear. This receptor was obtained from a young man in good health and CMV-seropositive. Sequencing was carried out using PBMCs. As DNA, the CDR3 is TGTGCCAGCAGTGAACGTGGCACCCTTAGCACAGATACGCAGTATTTT. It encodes CASSERGTLSTDTQYF.